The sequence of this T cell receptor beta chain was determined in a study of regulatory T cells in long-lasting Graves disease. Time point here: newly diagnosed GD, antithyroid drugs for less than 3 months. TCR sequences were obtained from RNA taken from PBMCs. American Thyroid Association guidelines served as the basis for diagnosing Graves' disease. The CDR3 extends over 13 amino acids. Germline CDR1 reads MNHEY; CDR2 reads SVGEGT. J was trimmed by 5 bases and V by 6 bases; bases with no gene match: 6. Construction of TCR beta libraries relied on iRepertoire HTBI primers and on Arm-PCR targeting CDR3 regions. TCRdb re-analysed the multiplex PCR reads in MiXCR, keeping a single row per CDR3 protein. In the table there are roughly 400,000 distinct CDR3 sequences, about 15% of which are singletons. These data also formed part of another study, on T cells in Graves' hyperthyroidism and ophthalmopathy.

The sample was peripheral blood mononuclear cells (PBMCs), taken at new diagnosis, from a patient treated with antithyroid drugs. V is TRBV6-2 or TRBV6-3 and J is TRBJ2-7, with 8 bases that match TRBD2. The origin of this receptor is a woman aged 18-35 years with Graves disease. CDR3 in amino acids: CASRGLVGHEQYF. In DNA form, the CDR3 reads TGTGCCAGCAGGGGACTAGTTGGCCACGAGCAGTACTTC.